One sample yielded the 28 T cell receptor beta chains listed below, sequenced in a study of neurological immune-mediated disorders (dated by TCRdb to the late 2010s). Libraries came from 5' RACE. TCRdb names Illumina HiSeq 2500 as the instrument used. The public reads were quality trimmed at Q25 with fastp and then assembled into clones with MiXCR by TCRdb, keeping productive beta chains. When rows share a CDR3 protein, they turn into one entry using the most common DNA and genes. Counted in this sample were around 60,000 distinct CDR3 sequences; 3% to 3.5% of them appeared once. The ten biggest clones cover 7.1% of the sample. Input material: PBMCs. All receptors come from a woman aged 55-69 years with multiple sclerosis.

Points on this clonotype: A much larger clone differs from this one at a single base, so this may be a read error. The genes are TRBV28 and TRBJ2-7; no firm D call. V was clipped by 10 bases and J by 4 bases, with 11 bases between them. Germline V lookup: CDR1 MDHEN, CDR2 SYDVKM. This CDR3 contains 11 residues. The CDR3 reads CATKFRYEQYF. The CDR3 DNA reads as TGTGCCACCAAATTCCGATACGAGCAGTACTTC.

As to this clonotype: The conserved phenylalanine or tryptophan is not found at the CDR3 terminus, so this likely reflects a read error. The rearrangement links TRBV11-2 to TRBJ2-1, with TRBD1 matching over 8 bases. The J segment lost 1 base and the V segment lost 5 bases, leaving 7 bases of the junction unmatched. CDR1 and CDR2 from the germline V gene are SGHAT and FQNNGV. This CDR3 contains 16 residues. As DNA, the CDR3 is TGTGCCAGCAGCCCCTGGACAGGGCAATCCTACAATGAGCAGTTCAAC. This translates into CASSPWTGQSYNEQFN.

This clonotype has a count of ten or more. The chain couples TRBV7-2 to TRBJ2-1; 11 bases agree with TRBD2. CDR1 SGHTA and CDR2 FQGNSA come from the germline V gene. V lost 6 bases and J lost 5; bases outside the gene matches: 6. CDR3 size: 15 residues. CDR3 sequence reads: CASRFGLAGNNEQFF. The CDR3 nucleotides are TGTGCCAGCAGGTTCGGACTAGCGGGTAACAATGAGCAGTTCTTC.

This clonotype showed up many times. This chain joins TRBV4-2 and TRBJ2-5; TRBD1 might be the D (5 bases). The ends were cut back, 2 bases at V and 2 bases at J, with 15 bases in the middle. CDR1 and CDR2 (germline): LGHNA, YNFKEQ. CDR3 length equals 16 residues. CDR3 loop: CASSQTFPGRQETQYF. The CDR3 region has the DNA TGTGCCAGCAGCCAAACGTTCCCAGGGCGTCAAGAGACCCAGTACTTC.

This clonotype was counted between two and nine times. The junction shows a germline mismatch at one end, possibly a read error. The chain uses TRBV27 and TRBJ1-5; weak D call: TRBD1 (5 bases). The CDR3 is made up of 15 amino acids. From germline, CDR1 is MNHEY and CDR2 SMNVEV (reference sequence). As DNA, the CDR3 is TGTGCCAGCAGTTTATCCGCTAGGGGCAATAAGACCCAGAATTTT. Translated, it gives CASSLSARGNKTQNF.

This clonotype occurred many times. Here the CDR3 reads CASSLRGTGSTGELFF. CDR3 bases: TGTGCCAGCAGTTTAAGAGGGACAGGGAGCACCGGGGAGCTGTTTTTT. V is TRBV27 and J is TRBJ2-2, with 9 bases identical to TRBD1. The junction had 5 bases not matched to a gene; V was cut back by 2 bases and J by 4 bases. Germline loops: CDR1 MNHEY, CDR2 SMNVEV (reference sequence). CDR3 length equals 16 residues.

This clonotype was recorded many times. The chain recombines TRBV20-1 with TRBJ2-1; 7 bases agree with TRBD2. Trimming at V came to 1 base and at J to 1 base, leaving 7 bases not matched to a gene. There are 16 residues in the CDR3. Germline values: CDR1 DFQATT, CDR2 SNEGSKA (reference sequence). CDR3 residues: CSARVGGGYSYNEQFF. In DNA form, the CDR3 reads TGCAGTGCTAGAGTGGGGGGGGGATATTCCTACAATGAGCAGTTCTTC.

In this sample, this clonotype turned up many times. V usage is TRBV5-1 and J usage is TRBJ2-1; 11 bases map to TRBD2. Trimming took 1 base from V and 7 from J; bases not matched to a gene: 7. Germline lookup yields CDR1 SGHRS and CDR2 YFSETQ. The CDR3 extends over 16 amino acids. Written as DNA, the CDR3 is TGCGCCAGCAGCTTGTCGACGGGACTAGCGGCGAATGAGCAGTTCTTC. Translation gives CASSLSTGLAANEQFF.

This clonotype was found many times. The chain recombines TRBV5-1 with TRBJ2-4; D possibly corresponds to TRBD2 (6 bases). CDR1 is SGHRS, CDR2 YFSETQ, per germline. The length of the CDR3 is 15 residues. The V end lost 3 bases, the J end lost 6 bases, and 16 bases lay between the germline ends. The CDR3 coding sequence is TGCGCCAGCAGCTCTACCACTCATAGCGGAAACATTCAGTACTTC. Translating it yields CASSSTTHSGNIQYF. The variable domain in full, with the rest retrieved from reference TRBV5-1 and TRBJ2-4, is KAGVTQTPRYLIKTRGQQVTLSCSPISGHRSVSWYQQTPGQGLQFLFEYFSETQRNKGNFPGRFSGRQFSNSRSEMNVSTLELGDSALYLCASSSTTHSGNIQYFGAGTRLSVL.

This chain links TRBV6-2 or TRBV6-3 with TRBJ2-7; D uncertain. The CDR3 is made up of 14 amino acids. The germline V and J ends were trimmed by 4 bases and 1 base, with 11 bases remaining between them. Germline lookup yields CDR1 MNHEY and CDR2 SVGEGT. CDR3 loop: CASSFNWKSYEQYF. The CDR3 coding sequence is TGTGCCAGCAGTTTTAACTGGAAATCCTACGAGCAGTACTTC.

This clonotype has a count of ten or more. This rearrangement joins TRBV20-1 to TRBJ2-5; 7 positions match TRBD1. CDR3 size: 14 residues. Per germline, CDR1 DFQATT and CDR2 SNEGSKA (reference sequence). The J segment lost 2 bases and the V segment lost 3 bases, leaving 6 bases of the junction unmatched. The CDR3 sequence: CSASPLGQQETQYF. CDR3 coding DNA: TGCAGTGCTAGTCCTTTGGGACAGCAAGAGACCCAGTACTTC.

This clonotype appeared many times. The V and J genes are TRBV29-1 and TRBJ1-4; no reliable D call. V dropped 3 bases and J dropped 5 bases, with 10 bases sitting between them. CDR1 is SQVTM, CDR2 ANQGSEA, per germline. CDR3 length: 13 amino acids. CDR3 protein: CSVDRRRNEKLFF. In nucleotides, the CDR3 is TGCAGCGTTGATAGAAGGCGAAATGAAAAACTGTTTTTT.

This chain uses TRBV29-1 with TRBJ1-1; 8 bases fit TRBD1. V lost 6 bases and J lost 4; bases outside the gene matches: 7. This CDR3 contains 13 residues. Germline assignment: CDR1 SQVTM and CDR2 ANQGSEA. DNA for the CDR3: TGCAGCGTCAGGGGGCGCGTGGGCACTGAAGCTTTCTTT. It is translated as CSVRGRVGTEAFF.

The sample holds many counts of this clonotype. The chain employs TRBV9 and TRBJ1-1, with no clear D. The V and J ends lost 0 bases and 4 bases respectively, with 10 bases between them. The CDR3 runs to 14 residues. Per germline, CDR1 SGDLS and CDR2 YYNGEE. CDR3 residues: CASSVDYGGTEAFF. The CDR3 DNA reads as TGTGCCAGCAGCGTAGACTACGGTGGCACTGAAGCTTTCTTT.

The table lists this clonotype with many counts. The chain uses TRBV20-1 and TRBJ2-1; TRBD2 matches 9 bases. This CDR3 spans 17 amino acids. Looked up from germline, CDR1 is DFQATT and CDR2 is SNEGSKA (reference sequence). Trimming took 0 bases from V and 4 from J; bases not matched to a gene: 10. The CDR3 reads CSARDGAGTSRYNEQFF. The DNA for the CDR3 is TGCAGTGCTAGAGACGGAGCCGGGACTAGCAGATACAATGAGCAGTTCTTC.

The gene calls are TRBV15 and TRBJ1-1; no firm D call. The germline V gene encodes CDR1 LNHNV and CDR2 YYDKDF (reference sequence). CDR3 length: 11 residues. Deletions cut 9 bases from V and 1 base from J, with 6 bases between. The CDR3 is CATYRNTEAFF. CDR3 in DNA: TGTGCCACATACAGGAACACTGAAGCTTTCTTT.

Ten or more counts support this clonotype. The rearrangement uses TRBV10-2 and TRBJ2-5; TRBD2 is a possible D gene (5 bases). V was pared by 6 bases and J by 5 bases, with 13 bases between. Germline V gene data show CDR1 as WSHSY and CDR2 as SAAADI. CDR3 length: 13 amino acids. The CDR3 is CASRKGGYETQYF. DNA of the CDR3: TGCGCCAGCAGGAAGGGCGGGTACGAGACCCAGTACTTC.

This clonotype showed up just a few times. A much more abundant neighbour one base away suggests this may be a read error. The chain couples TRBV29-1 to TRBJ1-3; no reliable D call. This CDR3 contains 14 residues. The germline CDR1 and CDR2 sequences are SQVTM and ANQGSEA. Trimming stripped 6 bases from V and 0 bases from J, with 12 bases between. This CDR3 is CSVEQGNSGNTIYF. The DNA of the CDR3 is TGCAGCGTAGAGCAAGGAAACTCTGGAAACACCATATATTTT.

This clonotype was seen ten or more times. CDR3: CASSELGTGVINTQYF. The CDR3 DNA follows: TGCGCCAGCAGTGAGTTGGGAACGGGAGTAATAAATACGCAGTATTTT. The V and J genes are TRBV10-1 and TRBJ2-3, with D tentatively TRBD2 (6 bases). Trimming shortened V by 1 base and J by 7 bases, and 18 bases separated the two germline ends. The CDR3 spans 16 residues. Germline V gene data show CDR1 as WNHNN and CDR2 as SYGVQD (reference sequence).

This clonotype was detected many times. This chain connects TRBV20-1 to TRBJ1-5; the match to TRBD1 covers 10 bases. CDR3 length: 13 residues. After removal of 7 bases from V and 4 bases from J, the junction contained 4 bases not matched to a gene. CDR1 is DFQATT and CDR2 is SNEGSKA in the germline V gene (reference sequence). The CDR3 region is CSEGGQGNQPQHF. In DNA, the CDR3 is TGCAGTGAGGGGGGACAGGGGAATCAGCCCCAGCATTTT.

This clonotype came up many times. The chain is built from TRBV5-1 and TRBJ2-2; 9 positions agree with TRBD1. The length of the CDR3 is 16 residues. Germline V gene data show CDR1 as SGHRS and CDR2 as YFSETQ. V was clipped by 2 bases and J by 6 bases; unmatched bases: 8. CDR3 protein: CASSFRTGTGPGELFF. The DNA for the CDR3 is TGCGCCAGCAGCTTCCGAACCGGGACAGGGCCCGGGGAGCTGTTTTTT.

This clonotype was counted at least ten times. The CDR3 DNA reads as TGTGCCATCAGTGAGTCTGCGGGGATCCGCACCTACGAGCAGTACTTC. This translates into CAISESAGIRTYEQYF. The genes are TRBV10-3 and TRBJ2-7, with D perhaps matching TRBD2 (6 bases). CDR1 is ENHRY and CDR2 is SYGVKD in the germline V gene. The CDR3 is 16 amino acids. Trimming removed 0 bases at V and 2 bases at J, with 14 bases between.

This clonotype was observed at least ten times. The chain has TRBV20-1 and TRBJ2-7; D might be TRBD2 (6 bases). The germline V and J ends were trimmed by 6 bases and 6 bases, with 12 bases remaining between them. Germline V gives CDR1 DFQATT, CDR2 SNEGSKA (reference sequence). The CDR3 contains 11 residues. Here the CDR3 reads CSARNGGEQYF. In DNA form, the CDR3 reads TGCAGTGCCAGAAACGGGGGCGAGCAGTACTTC.

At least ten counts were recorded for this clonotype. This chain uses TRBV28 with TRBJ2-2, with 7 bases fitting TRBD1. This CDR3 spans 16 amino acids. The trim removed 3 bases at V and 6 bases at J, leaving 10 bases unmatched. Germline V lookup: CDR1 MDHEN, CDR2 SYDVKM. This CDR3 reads CASSFGGAQGAGELFF. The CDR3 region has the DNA TGTGCCAGCAGTTTCGGAGGAGCCCAGGGGGCCGGGGAGCTGTTTTTT.

The CDR3 protein is CASSYYRERLNTEAFF. The CDR3 bases are TGTGCCAGCAGTTACTACAGGGAACGTTTGAACACTGAAGCTTTCTTT. V is TRBV6-5 and J is TRBJ1-1; D is perhaps TRBD1 (6 bases). The CDR3 spans 16 residues. Trimming removed 1 base from V and 0 bases from J, with 12 bases in between. Germline CDR1 reads MNHEY; CDR2 reads SVGAGI.

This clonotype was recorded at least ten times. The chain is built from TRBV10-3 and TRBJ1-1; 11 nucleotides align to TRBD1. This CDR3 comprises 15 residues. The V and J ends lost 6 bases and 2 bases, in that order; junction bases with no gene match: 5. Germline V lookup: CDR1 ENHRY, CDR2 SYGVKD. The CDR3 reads CAIRRDRGINTEAFF. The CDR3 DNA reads TGTGCCATCAGGAGGGACAGGGGGATTAACACTGAAGCTTTCTTT.

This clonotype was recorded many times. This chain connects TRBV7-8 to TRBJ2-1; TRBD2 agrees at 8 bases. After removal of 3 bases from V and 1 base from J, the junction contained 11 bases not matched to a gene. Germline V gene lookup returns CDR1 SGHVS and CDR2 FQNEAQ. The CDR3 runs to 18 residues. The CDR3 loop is CASSFRTVLAESYNEQFF. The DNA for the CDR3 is TGTGCCAGCAGCTTCCGGACCGTACTAGCGGAGTCCTACAATGAGCAGTTCTTC.

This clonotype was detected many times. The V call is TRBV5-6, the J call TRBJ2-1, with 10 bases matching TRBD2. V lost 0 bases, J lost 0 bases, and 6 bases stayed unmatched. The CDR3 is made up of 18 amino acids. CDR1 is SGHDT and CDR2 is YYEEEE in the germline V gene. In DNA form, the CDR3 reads TGTGCCAGCAGCTTGGGTCTAGCGGGGGCACGCTCCTACAATGAGCAGTTCTTC. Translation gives CASSLGLAGARSYNEQFF.